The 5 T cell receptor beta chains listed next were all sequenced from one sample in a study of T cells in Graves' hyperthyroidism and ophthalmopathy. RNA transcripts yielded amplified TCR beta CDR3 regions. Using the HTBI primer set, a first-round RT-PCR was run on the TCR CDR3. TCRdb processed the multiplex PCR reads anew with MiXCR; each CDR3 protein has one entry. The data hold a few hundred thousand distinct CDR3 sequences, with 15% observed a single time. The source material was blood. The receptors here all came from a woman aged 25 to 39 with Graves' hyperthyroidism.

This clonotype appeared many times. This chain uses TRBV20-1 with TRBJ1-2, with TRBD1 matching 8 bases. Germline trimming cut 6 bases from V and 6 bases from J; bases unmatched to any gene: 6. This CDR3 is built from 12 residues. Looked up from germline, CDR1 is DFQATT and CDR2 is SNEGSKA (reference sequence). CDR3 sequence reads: CSAFGQGNGYTF. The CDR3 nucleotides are TGCAGTGCCTTCGGACAGGGCAATGGCTACACCTTC.

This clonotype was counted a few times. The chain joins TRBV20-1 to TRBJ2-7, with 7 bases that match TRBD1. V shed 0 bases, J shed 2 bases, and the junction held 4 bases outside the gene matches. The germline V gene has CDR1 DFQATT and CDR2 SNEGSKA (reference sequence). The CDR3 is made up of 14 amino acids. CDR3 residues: CSARDTDRTYEQYF. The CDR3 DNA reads TGCAGTGCTAGAGACACGGACAGGACCTACGAGCAGTACTTC.

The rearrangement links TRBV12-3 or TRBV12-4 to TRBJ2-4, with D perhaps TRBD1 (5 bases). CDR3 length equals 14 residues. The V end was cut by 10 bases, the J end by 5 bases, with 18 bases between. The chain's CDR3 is CATGPQPRENIQYF. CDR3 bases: TGTGCCACAGGGCCCCAACCAAGGGAAAACATTCAGTACTTC.

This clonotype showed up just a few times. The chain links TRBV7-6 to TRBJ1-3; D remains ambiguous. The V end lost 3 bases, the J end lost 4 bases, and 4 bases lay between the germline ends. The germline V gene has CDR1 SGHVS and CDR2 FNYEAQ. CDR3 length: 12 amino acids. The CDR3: CASSFRGNTIYF. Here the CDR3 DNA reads TGTGCCAGCAGCTTTAGAGGAAACACCATATATTTT.

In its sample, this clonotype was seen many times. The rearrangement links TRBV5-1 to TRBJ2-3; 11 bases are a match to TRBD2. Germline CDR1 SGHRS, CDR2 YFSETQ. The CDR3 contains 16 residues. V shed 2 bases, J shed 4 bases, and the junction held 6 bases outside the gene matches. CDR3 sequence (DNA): TGCGCCAGCAGCTTACCACTAGCGGGAGTTTCAGATACGCAGTATTTT. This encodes CASSLPLAGVSDTQYF. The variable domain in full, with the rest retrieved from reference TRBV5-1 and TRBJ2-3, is KAGVTQTPRYLIKTRGQQVTLSCSPISGHRSVSWYQQTPGQGLQFLFEYFSETQRNKGNFPGRFSGRQFSNSRSEMNVSTLELGDSALYLCASSLPLAGVSDTQYFGPGTRLTVL.